The following is a T cell receptor (beta chain) sequence with its context. Its antigen remains unidentified. Trimming took 4 bases from V and 3 from J; bases not matched to a gene: 6. Germline V gene data show CDR1 as SGHRS and CDR2 as YFSETQ. The CDR3 runs 17 residues. Some clones are missing from TCRdb's copy, which holds only in-frame ones; the method was immunoSEQ multiplex PCR. The sample carries tens of thousands of clones, 85% recorded once. This sample was included in a study of regulatory dendritic cells for organ transplantation. CFSE-labeled sorted T cells met regulatory or mature dendritic cells for less than 6 days.

The sequence was obtained from a human donor in good health. The chain uses TRBV5-1 and TRBJ2-1; 14 positions agree with TRBD2. The specimen sequenced was naive CD4+ T cells from blood cultured with dendritic cells. Noted subset: CD45RA+ naive T cells. CDR3 loop: CASSRGTSGSNYNEQFF. In nucleotides, the CDR3 is TGCGCCAGCAGCCGGGGGACTAGCGGGAGTAACTACAATGAGCAGTTCTTC. The whole variable domain, filled in from reference TRBV5-1 and TRBJ2-1, reads KAGVTQTPRYLIKTRGQQVTLSCSPISGHRSVSWYQQTPGQGLQFLFEYFSETQRNKGNFPGRFSGRQFSNSRSEMNVSTLELGDSALYLCASSRGTSGSNYNEQFFGPGTRLTVL.